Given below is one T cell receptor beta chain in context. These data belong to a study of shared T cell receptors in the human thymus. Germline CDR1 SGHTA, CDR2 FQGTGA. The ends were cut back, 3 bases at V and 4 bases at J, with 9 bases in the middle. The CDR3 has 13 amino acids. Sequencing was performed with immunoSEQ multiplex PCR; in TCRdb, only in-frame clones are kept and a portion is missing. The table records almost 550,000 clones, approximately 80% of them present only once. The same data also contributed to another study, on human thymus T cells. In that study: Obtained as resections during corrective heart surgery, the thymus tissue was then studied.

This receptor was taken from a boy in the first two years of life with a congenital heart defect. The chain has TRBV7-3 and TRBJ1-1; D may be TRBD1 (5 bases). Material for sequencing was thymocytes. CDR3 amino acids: CASSLLGRTEAFF. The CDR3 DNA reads TGTGCCAGCAGCTTGCTGGGGCGCACTGAAGCTTTCTTT.